Following are 3 T cell receptor beta chains from one sample sequenced in a study of CD8 T cells in Susac syndrome. Random hexamers served to reverse transcribe roughly 0.45 to 1 ug RNA. TCRdb processed the immunoSEQ multiplex PCR reads anew with MiXCR; each CDR3 protein has one entry. The sample carries around 130,000 distinct CDR3 sequences, roughly 94% recorded once. Sequencing was performed on CD8+ T cells from PBMCs. These receptors all stem from a human donor with Susac syndrome.

The chain has TRBV15 and TRBJ1-1; D unclear. This CDR3 is 13 amino acids long. The V end was cut by 6 bases, the J end by 8 bases, with 16 bases between. Germline loops: CDR1 LNHNV, CDR2 YYDKDF (reference sequence). CDR3 region: CATSSRMGSEAFF. Here the CDR3 DNA reads TGTGCCACCAGTAGTCGTATGGGGTCAGAAGCTTTCTTT.

This sequence joins TRBV6-1 and TRBJ2-5; tentatively, D is TRBD2 (6 bases). CDR3 length: 16 residues. With 7 bases removed from V and 5 bases from J, the gap between germline ends came to 23 bases. The V gene's germline CDR1 is MNHNS and CDR2 SASEGT. The CDR3 DNA follows: TGTGCCAGCACACCAGATGGACGGGGGTCGTTTGAGACCCAGTACTTC. This encodes CASTPDGRGSFETQYF.

The CDR3 reads CASSATSAYEQYF. The CDR3, as DNA: TGTGCCAGCAGCGCGACGAGCGCATACGAGCAGTACTTC. The chain combines TRBV27 with TRBJ2-7; no clear D gene. Germline assignment: CDR1 MNHEY and CDR2 SMNVEV (reference sequence). The CDR3 has 13 amino acids. With 6 bases removed from V and 4 bases from J, the gap between germline ends came to 13 bases.